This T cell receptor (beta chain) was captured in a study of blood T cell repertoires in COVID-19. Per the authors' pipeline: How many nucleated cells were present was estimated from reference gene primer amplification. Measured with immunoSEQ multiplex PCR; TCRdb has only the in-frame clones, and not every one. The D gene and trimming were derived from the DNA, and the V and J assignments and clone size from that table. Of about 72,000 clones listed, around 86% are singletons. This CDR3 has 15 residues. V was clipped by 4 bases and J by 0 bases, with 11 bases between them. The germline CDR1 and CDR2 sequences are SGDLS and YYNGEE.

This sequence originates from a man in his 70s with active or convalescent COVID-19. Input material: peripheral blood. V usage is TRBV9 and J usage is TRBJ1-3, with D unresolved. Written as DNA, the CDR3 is TGTGCCAGCAGCACCTCGGGAAACTCTGGAAACACCATATATTTT. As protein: CASSTSGNSGNTIYF. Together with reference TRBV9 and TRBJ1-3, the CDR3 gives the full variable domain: DSGVTQTPKHLITATGQRVTLRCSPRSGDLSVYWYQQSLDQGLQFLIQYYNGEERAKGNILERFSAQQFPDLHSELNLSSLELGDSALYFCASSTSGNSGNTIYFGEGSWLTVV.